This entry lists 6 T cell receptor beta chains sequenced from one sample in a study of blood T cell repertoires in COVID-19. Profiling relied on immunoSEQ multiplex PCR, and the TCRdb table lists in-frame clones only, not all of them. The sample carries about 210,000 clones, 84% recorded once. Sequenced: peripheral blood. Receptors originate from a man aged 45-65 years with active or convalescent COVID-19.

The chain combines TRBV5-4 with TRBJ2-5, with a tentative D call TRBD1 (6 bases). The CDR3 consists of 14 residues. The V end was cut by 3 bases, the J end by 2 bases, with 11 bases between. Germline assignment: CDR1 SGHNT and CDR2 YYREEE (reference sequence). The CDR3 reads CASSSPTGQETQYF. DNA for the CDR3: TGTGCCAGCAGCTCTCCGACAGGTCAAGAGACCCAGTACTTC.

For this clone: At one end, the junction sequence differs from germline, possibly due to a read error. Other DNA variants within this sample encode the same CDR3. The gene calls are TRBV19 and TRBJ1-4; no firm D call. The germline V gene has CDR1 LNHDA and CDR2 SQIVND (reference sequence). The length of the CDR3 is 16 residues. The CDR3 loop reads CASSIDPTATNEKLFF. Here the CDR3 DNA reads TGTGCCAGTAGTATCGATCCGACTGCAACTAATGAAAAATTGTTTTTT.

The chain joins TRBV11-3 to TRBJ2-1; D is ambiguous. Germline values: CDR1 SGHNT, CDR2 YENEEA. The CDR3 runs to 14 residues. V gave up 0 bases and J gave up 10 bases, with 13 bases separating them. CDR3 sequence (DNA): TGTGCCAGCAGCTTAGATCTCCAGGATCGCGAGCAGTTCTTC. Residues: CASSLDLQDREQFF.

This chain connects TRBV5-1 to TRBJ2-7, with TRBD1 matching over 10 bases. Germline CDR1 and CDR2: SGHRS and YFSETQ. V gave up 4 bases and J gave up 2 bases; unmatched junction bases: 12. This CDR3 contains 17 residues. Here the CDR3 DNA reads TGCGCCAGCAGCCCCGGGACAGGGGCGGACCCCACCTACGAGCAGTACGTC. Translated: CASSPGTGADPTYEQYV.

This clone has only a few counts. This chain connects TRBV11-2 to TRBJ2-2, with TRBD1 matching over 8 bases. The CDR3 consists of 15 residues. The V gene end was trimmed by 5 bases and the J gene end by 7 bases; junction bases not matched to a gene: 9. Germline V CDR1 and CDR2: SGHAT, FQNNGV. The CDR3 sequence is CASSQGAMSHGELFF. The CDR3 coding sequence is TGTGCCAGCAGCCAGGGGGCTATGTCGCACGGGGAGCTGTTTTTT.

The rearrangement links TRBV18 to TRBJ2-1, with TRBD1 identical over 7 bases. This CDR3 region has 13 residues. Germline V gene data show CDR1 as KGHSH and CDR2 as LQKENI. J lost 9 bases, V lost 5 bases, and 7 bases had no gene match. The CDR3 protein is CASSTQGLGEQFF. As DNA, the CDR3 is TGTGCCAGCTCAACACAGGGGCTCGGTGAGCAGTTCTTC.